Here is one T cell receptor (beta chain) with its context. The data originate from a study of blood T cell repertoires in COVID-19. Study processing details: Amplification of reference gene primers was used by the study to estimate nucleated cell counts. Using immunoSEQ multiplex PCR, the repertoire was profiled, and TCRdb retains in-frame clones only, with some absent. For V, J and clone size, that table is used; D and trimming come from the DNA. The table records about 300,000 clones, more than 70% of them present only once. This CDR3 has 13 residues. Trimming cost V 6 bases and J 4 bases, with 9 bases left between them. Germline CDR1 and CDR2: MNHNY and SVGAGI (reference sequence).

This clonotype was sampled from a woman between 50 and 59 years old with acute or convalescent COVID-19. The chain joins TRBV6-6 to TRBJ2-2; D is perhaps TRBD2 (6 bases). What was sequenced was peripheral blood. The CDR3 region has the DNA TGTGCCAGCAGCCTCGGGGGCACCGGGGAGCTGTTTTTT. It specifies CASSLGGTGELFF.